One sample yielded the 13 T cell receptor beta chains listed below, sequenced in a study of T cell responses to AZD1222 COVID-19 vaccine. Repertoires were generated with immunoSEQ multiplex PCR, while TCRdb's copy carries only in-frame clones and drops some. The top ten hold just under 4.5% of the sample, which has roughly 120,000 clones, 75% to 90% seen once. Sequences were derived from peripheral blood, sampled 28 days after the second AZD1222 dose. These receptors originate from an adult who received the AZD1222 COVID-19 vaccine.

This chain uses TRBV9 with TRBJ2-7, with 15 bases matching TRBD2. V lost 4 bases, J lost 6 bases, and 5 bases stayed unmatched. The CDR3 sequence is 15 residues long. The germline V gene has CDR1 SGDLS and CDR2 YYNGEE. DNA of the CDR3: TGTGCCAGCAGCTGGACTAGCGGGGGGGCCAGCGAGCAGTACTTC. This gives the protein CASSWTSGGASEQYF.

The V and J genes are TRBV29-1 and TRBJ1-2; the match to TRBD1 covers 8 bases. This CDR3 comprises 14 residues. Germline V gene sequence: CDR1 SQVTM, CDR2 ANQGSEA. The V and J ends lost 4 bases and 8 bases, in that order; junction bases with no gene match: 12. The CDR3 spells CSVAYGQGPQGYTF. CDR3 sequence (DNA): TGCAGCGTTGCCTACGGACAGGGCCCTCAGGGCTACACCTTC. Variable domain in full (rest from reference TRBV29-1 and TRBJ1-2): SAVISQKPSRDICQRGTSLTIQCQVDSQVTMMFWYRQQPGQSLTLIATANQGSEATYESGFVIDKFPISRPNLTFSTLTVSNMSPEDSSIYLCSVAYGQGPQGYTFGSGTRLTVV.

CDR3 bases: TGTGCCACCAGTGGGCCCAACAATCAGCCCCAGCATTTT. It is translated as CATSGPNNQPQHF. The V and J genes are TRBV24-1 and TRBJ1-5; D gene ambiguous. With 5 bases removed from V and 3 bases from J, the gap between germline ends came to 7 bases. This CDR3 comprises 13 residues. The V gene's germline CDR1 is KGHDR and CDR2 SFDVKD.

The chain uses TRBV19 and TRBJ1-3; maybe TRBD1 (5 bases). The CDR3 extends over 14 amino acids. Looked up from germline, CDR1 is LNHDA and CDR2 is SQIVND (reference sequence). The V end lost 5 bases, the J end lost 3 bases, and 11 bases lay between the germline ends. CDR3 protein: CASSSAGNGNTIYF. CDR3 DNA sequence: TGTGCCAGTAGTTCGGCAGGGAATGGAAACACCATATATTTT.

The V gene is TRBV30, the J gene TRBJ2-5; 10 nucleotides agree with TRBD1. The V gene's germline CDR1 is GTSNPN and CDR2 SVGIG (reference sequence). This CDR3 region has 14 residues. Trimming removed 4 bases from V and 5 bases from J; junction bases left unmatched: 7. The CDR3 here is CAWIIDRGQETQYF. As DNA, the CDR3 is TGTGCCTGGATTATCGACAGGGGGCAGGAGACCCAGTACTTC.

V usage is TRBV19 and J usage is TRBJ1-2; TRBD1 aligns across 9 bases. With 4 bases clipped from V and 2 bases from J, the junction kept 5 bases outside the gene matches. This CDR3 has 15 residues. Germline V gene sequence: CDR1 LNHDA, CDR2 SQIVND (reference sequence). CDR3 protein: CASSTPGTGNYGYTF. Here the CDR3 DNA reads TGTGCCAGTAGTACCCCCGGGACAGGGAACTATGGCTACACCTTC.

This chain joins TRBV9 and TRBJ1-6, with TRBD1 as a possible D gene (5 bases). V was clipped by 1 base and J by 6 bases, with 11 bases between them. This CDR3 comprises 15 residues. From germline, CDR1 is SGDLS and CDR2 YYNGEE. The CDR3 here is CASSVQGTANSPLHF. The CDR3, as DNA: TGTGCCAGCAGCGTACAAGGGACGGCTAATTCACCCCTCCACTTT.

V and J are TRBV20-1 and TRBJ1-1; D unresolved. Germline CDR1 and CDR2: DFQATT and SNEGSKA (reference sequence). V dropped 7 bases and J dropped 1 base, with 7 bases sitting between them. CDR3 length equals 11 residues. CDR3 nucleotide sequence: TGCAGTGTGATAGCGAACACTGAAGCTTTCTTT. Amino acids: CSVIANTEAFF.

V is TRBV6-6 and J is TRBJ1-3; D is perhaps TRBD1 (6 bases). The CDR3 contains 15 residues. Trimming took 2 bases from V and 4 from J, leaving 12 bases between them. Germline V CDR1 and CDR2: MNHNY, SVGAGI (reference sequence). Here the CDR3 reads CASSYNREAGNTIYF. Written as DNA, the CDR3 is TGTGCCAGCAGTTACAACAGGGAAGCCGGAAACACCATATATTTT.

The rearrangement joins TRBV30 to TRBJ2-1, with D perhaps given as TRBD1 or TRBD2 (6 bases each). Germline CDR1 is GTSNPN and CDR2 is SVGIG (reference sequence). V was pared by 1 base and J by 8 bases, with 9 bases between. This CDR3 is built from 12 residues. Here the CDR3 DNA reads TGTGCCTGGAGTGGTAGGGGGGATGAGCAGTTCTTC. Its translation: CAWSGRGDEQFF.

The rearrangement uses TRBV7-9 and TRBJ1-5; D unresolved. V was pared by 3 bases and J by 6 bases, with 12 bases between. Looked up from germline, CDR1 is SEHNR and CDR2 is FQNEAQ (reference sequence). The CDR3 consists of 14 residues. CDR3 DNA: TGTGCCAGCAGCTTGGGCCGGTCTAGTCAGCCCCAGCATTTT. Protein sequence: CASSLGRSSQPQHF.

J is TRBJ1-1 and V is TRBV30; D may be TRBD1 (6 bases). Germline CDR1 is GTSNPN and CDR2 is SVGIG (reference sequence). Trimming removed 3 bases from V and 3 bases from J, with 11 bases in between. The CDR3 is 13 amino acids. CDR3 sequence reads: CAWSPGGDTEAFF. CDR3 coding DNA: TGTGCCTGGAGCCCGGGGGGCGACACTGAAGCTTTCTTT.

The chain is built from TRBV9 and TRBJ2-3; 7 nucleotides align to TRBD1. Germline CDR1 and CDR2: SGDLS and YYNGEE. The CDR3 runs to 16 residues. Germline trimming cut 2 bases from V and 3 bases from J; bases unmatched to any gene: 9. The CDR3 here is CASSVETGPGTDTQYF. CDR3 in DNA: TGTGCCAGCAGCGTTGAGACAGGGCCCGGGACAGATACGCAGTATTTT.